One and the same sample provided the 28 T cell receptor beta chains below, sequenced in a study of OX40 agonist ivuxolimab in advanced cancers. Assay used: immunoSEQ multiplex PCR; TCRdb lists only in-frame clones, some missing. The sample holds tens of thousands of clones, about 88% seen once. Sequencing used CD4+ or CD8+ T cells sorted from blood, obtained in a trial of the OX40 agonist ivuxolimab. Source of these receptors: an adult with an advanced solid tumor such as melanoma, head and neck, liver or kidney cancer.

This sequence joins TRBV5-6 and TRBJ2-1; D gene uncertain. Trimming removed 2 bases from V and 0 bases from J, with 12 bases in between. Germline V gene data show CDR1 as SGHDT and CDR2 as YYEEEE. The CDR3 covers 16 residues. CDR3 region: CASSFRLGSSYNEQFF. DNA for the CDR3: TGTGCCAGCAGCTTTCGGTTGGGGTCCTCCTACAATGAGCAGTTCTTC.

V usage is TRBV9 and J usage is TRBJ1-2, with 10 bases matching TRBD1. V shed 4 bases and J 3 bases; nucleotides not matched to a gene: 6. Looked up from germline, CDR1 is SGDLS and CDR2 is YYNGEE. The CDR3 covers 15 residues. Here the CDR3 reads CASSPGTGVDYGYTF. The CDR3 DNA reads as TGTGCCAGCAGCCCCGGGACAGGGGTAGACTATGGCTACACCTTC.

The V call is TRBV28, the J call TRBJ2-1; D possibly uses TRBD1 or TRBD2 (6 bases each). This CDR3 is 15 amino acids long. The ends were cut back, 7 bases at V and 4 bases at J, with 17 bases in the middle. Germline CDR1 MDHEN, CDR2 SYDVKM. CDR3 in amino acids: CASTSDRGTYNEQFF. The DNA for the CDR3 is TGTGCCAGCACCTCAGACCGCGGGACATACAATGAGCAGTTCTTC.

This chain links TRBV28 with TRBJ2-7; 7 nucleotides match TRBD1. V dropped 4 bases and J dropped 6; count of bases not matched to a gene: 3. Looked up from germline, CDR1 is MDHEN and CDR2 is SYDVKM. The CDR3 length is 12 residues. CDR3 amino acids: CASSSQGLEQYF. In nucleotides, the CDR3 is TGTGCCAGCAGTTCACAGGGGCTCGAGCAGTACTTC.

This clone occurred once. The V and J genes are TRBV5-5 and TRBJ1-2; D might be TRBD1 (6 bases). In germline, CDR1 is SGHKS, CDR2 YYEKEE (reference sequence). V was trimmed by 4 bases and J by 7 bases, leaving 14 bases between them. This CDR3 contains 13 residues. The CDR3 DNA reads TGTGCCAGCAGCCCGGGGGGGCTAGGTGGCTACACCTTC. Its translation is CASSPGGLGGYTF.

The chain carries TRBV7-3 and TRBJ2-1; 7 bases are a match to TRBD2. V shed 6 bases and J 5 bases; nucleotides not matched to a gene: 4. The CDR3 is made up of 13 amino acids. Per germline, CDR1 SGHTA and CDR2 FQGTGA. The CDR3 DNA follows: TGTGCCAGCAGGGGCGGGAGTGACAATGAGCAGTTCTTC. Translation: CASRGGSDNEQFF.

The genes are TRBV27 and TRBJ1-5; 10 bases align to TRBD1. From germline, CDR1 is MNHEY and CDR2 SMNVEV (reference sequence). V shed 6 bases and J 4 bases; nucleotides not matched to a gene: 9. The CDR3 runs 16 residues. CDR3 amino acids: CASRPIGTGENQPQHF. In DNA form, the CDR3 reads TGTGCCAGCAGGCCGATCGGGACAGGGGAAAATCAGCCCCAGCATTTT.

In the case of this clone: Other DNA sequences in the same sample also yield this CDR3. The chain uses TRBV7-9 and TRBJ1-2, with 8 bases that match TRBD1. The CDR3 sequence is 12 residues long. The V segment lost 5 bases and the J segment 5 bases; nucleotides outside the gene matches: 1. CDR1 is SEHNR, CDR2 FQNEAQ, per germline (reference sequence). CDR3 bases: TGTGCCAGCAGCCGACAGGGGTATGGCTACACCTTC. Protein sequence: CASSRQGYGYTF.

The chain links TRBV4-1 to TRBJ2-2; TRBD2 matches at 8 bases. After removal of 6 bases from V and 4 bases from J, the junction contained 10 bases not matched to a gene. The CDR3 contains 16 residues. The germline gives CDR1 MGHRA, CDR2 YSYEKL. CDR3 loop: CASRAPGTRITGELFF. The DNA of the CDR3 is TGCGCCAGCAGGGCTCCGGGGACTAGGATCACCGGGGAGCTGTTTTTT.

The chain uses TRBV7-9 and TRBJ1-1, with D possibly being TRBD1 (6 bases). CDR1 and CDR2 from the germline V gene are SEHNR and FQNEAQ (reference sequence). V lost 3 bases to trimming and J lost 2 bases, with 16 bases between them. CDR3 length: 16 residues. The CDR3 region is CASSFGQGTPNTEAFF. The CDR3 region has the DNA TGTGCCAGCAGCTTCGGTCAGGGGACCCCCAACACTGAAGCTTTCTTT.

The rearrangement links TRBV5-6 to TRBJ2-5; D is possibly TRBD1 or TRBD2 (5 bases each). The length of the CDR3 is 15 residues. Germline lookup yields CDR1 SGHDT and CDR2 YYEEEE. The V end lost 2 bases, the J end lost 4 bases, and 15 bases lay between the germline ends. The CDR3: CASSFWGPGRETQYF. CDR3 nucleotide sequence: TGTGCCAGCAGCTTTTGGGGCCCAGGGAGAGAGACCCAGTACTTC. Looking up the rest from reference TRBV5-6 and TRBJ2-5 gives the full variable domain: DAGVTQSPTHLIKTRGQQVTLRCSPKSGHDTVSWYQQALGQGPQFIFQYYEEEERQRGNFPDRFSGHQFPNYSSELNVNALLLGDSALYLCASSFWGPGRETQYFGPGTRLLVL.

The chain couples TRBV1 to TRBJ2-6; the D call in the table, TRBD1, was not verified against the DNA. TRBV1 constitutes a pseudogene. The CDR3 consists of 18 residues. The chain's CDR3 is CTSSRPGRDRAGANVLTF. CDR3 nucleotide sequence: TGCACCAGCAGTCGCCCTGGACGGGACAGGGCCGGGGCCAACGTCCTGACTTTC.

The chain combines TRBV28 with TRBJ1-1; a possible D gene is TRBD1 (5 bases). The CDR3 sequence is 14 residues long. Germline V lookup: CDR1 MDHEN, CDR2 SYDVKM. V lost 5 bases and J 5 bases, leaving 15 bases between the germline ends. CDR3 in amino acids: CASSAPGGGTEAFF. CDR3 in DNA: TGTGCCAGCAGTGCCCCCGGGGGAGGGACTGAAGCTTTCTTT.

V and J are TRBV6-5 and TRBJ1-2; D unresolved. Trimming shortened V by 4 bases and J by 0 bases, and 6 bases separated the two germline ends. CDR1 MNHEY and CDR2 SVGAGI come from the germline V gene. This CDR3 comprises 13 residues. The chain's CDR3 is CASSWTANYGYTF. The CDR3 DNA is TGTGCCAGCAGTTGGACCGCTAACTATGGCTACACCTTC.

This clone was seen a single time. The rearrangement links TRBV7-9 to TRBJ2-3, with D unclear. This CDR3 is built from 12 residues. Germline loops: CDR1 SEHNR, CDR2 FQNEAQ (reference sequence). V gave up 5 bases and J gave up 8 bases, with 11 bases separating them. CDR3 DNA sequence: TGTGCCAGCAGCCCCTCATCTGTTACGCAGTATTTT. Protein product: CASSPSSVTQYF.

This clone was detected only a few times. The chain has TRBV5-6 and TRBJ2-5, with no clear D. In germline, CDR1 is SGHDT, CDR2 YYEEEE. The CDR3 is 14 residues long. V was trimmed by 4 bases and J by 4 bases, leaving 14 bases between them. The CDR3 sequence: CASSRGGEGETQYF. DNA for the CDR3: TGTGCCAGCAGCCGAGGCGGAGAAGGAGAGACCCAGTACTTC.

The J gene is TRBJ2-3, the V gene TRBV7-2; 7 nucleotides line up with TRBD2. This CDR3 spans 14 amino acids. Germline loops: CDR1 SGHTA, CDR2 FQGNSA. Unmatched junction bases numbered 3, after V lost 0 bases and J lost 6 bases. The CDR3, as DNA: TGTGCCAGCAGCTTAGCGGGAGGGAGGGATACGCAGTATTTT. Its translation: CASSLAGGRDTQYF.

The gene calls are TRBV12-5 and TRBJ1-1, with a tentative D call TRBD1 (6 bases). The CDR3 is 12 residues long. The V gene lost 7 bases and the J gene lost 6 bases, with 12 bases spanning the gap. Germline CDR1 is LGHNT and CDR2 is FRNRAP. CDR3 in amino acids: CASAPDSPEAFF. The CDR3 DNA is TGTGCTAGTGCACCGGACAGCCCTGAAGCTTTCTTT. The full variable domain, rest sourced from reference TRBV12-5 and TRBJ1-1, is DARVTQTPRHKVTEMGQEVTMRCQPILGHNTVFWYRQTMMQGLELLAYFRNRAPLDDSGMPKDRFSAEMPDATLATLKIQPSEPRDSAVYFCASAPDSPEAFFGQGTRLTVV.

This clone was seen a few times. The CDR3 loop reads CAIRGGQDTEAFF. In DNA, the CDR3 is TGTGCCATCAGGGGGGGGCAGGACACTGAAGCTTTCTTT. The chain joins TRBV10-3 to TRBJ1-1; possibly TRBD1 for D (6 bases). CDR1 and CDR2 from the germline V gene are ENHRY and SYGVKD. This CDR3 is built from 13 residues. The V and J ends lost 6 bases and 3 bases respectively, with 11 bases between them.

The chain couples TRBV5-6 to TRBJ2-7, with 13 bases aligning to TRBD2. This CDR3 spans 14 amino acids. V shed 0 bases, J shed 12 bases, and the junction held 6 bases outside the gene matches. CDR1 is SGHDT and CDR2 is YYEEEE in the germline V gene. CDR3 DNA sequence: TGTGCCAGCAGCTTGGCCGGACTAGCGGGAGTAATGTACTTC. Its protein is CASSLAGLAGVMYF.

This clone showed up just once. The CDR3 DNA sequence: TGTGCCAGCAGTTACCCAGGGTACGGGGAGCTGTTTTTT. Translating it yields CASSYPGYGELFF. The genes are TRBV28 and TRBJ2-2, with D perhaps matching TRBD1 (5 bases). The CDR3 has 13 amino acids. CDR1 is MDHEN, CDR2 SYDVKM, per germline. The V end was cut by 4 bases, the J end by 7 bases, with 10 bases between.

The chain carries TRBV5-6 and TRBJ2-4; maybe TRBD2 (6 bases). Trimming pared 1 base from V and 5 bases from J, leaving 7 bases between. Germline CDR1 SGHDT, CDR2 YYEEEE. The CDR3 sequence is 13 residues long. The CDR3, as DNA: TGTGCCAGCAGCTTGACGGGGGAAAACATTCAGTACTTC. It specifies CASSLTGENIQYF.

The chain joins TRBV19 to TRBJ1-1; D is ambiguous. The V gene lost 8 bases and the J gene lost 4 bases, with 17 bases spanning the gap. The CDR3 extends over 14 amino acids. Germline V CDR1 and CDR2: LNHDA, SQIVND (reference sequence). The CDR3 nucleotides read TGTGCCAGTGCCCCGGTCAGGCAGTCCACTGAAGCTTTCTTT. Translating it yields CASAPVRQSTEAFF. The full variable domain, completed using reference TRBV19 and TRBJ1-1, is DGGITQSPKYLFRKEGQNVTLSCEQNLNHDAMYWYRQDPGQGLRLIYYSQIVNDFQKGDIAEGYSVSREKKESFPLTVTSAQKNPTAFYLCASAPVRQSTEAFFGQGTRLTVV.

The rearrangement uses TRBV28 and TRBJ2-7, with 14 bases fitting TRBD2. The CDR3 is 16 amino acids. Losses at the gene ends were 8 bases for V and 2 bases for J; bases not matched to a gene: 8. Germline V lookup: CDR1 MDHEN, CDR2 SYDVKM. The CDR3 region has the DNA TGTGCCAGCTTCACTGGGACTAGCGGGAGAGCCTACGAGCAGTACTTC. The encoded protein is CASFTGTSGRAYEQYF.

The chain is built from TRBV7-9 and TRBJ2-7; possible D gene TRBD1, 5 bases. In germline, CDR1 is SEHNR, CDR2 FQNEAQ (reference sequence). Trimming removed 0 bases at V and 6 bases at J, with 12 bases between. This CDR3 is 14 amino acids long. The CDR3 nucleotides are TGTGCCAGCAGCTTAGCGGCAGGGTCGGGCGAGCAGTACTTC. Protein product: CASSLAAGSGEQYF.

The chain links TRBV10-3 to TRBJ2-7; 7 nucleotides agree with TRBD1. The ends lost 4 bases at V and 6 bases at J; junction bases unmatched: 6. CDR3 length equals 13 residues. Germline CDR1 reads ENHRY; CDR2 reads SYGVKD. The CDR3 DNA reads TGTGCCATCAGTGCATACAGGGGCCTCGAGCAGTACTTC. It is translated as CAISAYRGLEQYF.

The chain combines TRBV18 with TRBJ1-6; D gene uncertain. There are 13 residues in the CDR3. Germline-derived CDR1 and CDR2 are KGHSH and LQKENI. Deletions cut 3 bases from V and 8 bases from J, with 8 bases between. CDR3 region: CASSPRMDSPLHF. In DNA form, the CDR3 reads TGTGCCAGCTCACCCAGAATGGATTCACCCCTCCACTTT.

The gene calls are TRBV28 and TRBJ2-7; TRBD2 is a possible D gene (6 bases). Trimming pared 8 bases from V and 4 bases from J, leaving 18 bases between. Per germline, CDR1 MDHEN and CDR2 SYDVKM. This CDR3 is built from 14 residues. CDR3 protein: CASLGRGKAYEQYF. The CDR3 DNA reads TGTGCCAGCCTAGGACGGGGGAAGGCTTACGAGCAGTACTTC.